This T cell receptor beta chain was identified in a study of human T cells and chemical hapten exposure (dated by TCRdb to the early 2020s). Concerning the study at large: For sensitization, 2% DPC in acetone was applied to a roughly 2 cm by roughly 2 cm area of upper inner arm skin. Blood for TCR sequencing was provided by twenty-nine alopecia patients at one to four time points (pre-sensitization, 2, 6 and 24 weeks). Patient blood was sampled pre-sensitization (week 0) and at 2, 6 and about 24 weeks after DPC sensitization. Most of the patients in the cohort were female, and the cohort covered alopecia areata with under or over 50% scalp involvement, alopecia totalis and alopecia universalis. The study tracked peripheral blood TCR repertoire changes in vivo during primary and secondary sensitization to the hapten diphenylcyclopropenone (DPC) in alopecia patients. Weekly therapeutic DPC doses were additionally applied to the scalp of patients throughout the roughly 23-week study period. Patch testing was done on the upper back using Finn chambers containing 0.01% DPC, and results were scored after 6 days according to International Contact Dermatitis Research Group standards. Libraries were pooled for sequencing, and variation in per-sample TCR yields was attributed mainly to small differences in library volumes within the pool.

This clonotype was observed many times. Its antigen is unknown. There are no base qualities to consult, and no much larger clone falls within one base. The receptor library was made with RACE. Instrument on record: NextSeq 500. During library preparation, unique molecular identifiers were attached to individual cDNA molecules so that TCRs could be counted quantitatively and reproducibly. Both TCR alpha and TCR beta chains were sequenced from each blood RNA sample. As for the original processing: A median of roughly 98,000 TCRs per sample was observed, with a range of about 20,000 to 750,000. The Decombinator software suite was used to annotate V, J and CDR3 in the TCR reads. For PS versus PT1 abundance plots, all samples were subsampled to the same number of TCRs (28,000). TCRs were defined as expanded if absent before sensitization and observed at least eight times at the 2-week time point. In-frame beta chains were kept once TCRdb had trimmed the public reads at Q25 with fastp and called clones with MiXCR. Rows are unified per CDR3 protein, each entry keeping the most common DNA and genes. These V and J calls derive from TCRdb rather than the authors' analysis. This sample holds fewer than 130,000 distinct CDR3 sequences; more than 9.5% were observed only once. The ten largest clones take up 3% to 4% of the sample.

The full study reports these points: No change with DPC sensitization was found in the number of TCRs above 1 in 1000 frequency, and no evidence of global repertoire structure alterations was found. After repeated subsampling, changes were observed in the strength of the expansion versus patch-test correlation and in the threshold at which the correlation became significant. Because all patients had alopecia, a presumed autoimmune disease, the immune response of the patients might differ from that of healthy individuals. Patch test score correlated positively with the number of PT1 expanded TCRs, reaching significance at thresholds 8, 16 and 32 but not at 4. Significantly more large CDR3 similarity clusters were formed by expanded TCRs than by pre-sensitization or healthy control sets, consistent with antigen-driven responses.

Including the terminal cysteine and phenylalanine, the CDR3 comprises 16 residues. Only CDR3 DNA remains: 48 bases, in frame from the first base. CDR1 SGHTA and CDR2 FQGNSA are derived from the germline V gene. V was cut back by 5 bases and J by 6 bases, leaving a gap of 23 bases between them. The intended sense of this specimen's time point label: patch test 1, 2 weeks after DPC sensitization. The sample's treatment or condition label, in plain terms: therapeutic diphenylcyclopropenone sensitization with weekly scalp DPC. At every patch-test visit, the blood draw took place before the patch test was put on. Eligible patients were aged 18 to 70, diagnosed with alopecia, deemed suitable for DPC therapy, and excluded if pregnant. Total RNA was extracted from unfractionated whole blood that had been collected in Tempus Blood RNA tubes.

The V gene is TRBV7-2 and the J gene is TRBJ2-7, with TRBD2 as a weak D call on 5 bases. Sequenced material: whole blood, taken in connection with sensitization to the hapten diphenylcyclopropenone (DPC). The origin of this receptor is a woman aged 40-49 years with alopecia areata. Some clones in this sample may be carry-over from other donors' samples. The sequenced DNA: TGTGCCAGCAGCCCAGCCGGGGTACGGTCTCGTGGCGAGCAGTACTTC. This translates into CASSPAGVRSRGEQYF.